The present TCR beta chain was sequenced within a study of OX40 agonist ivuxolimab in advanced cancers. Comments on this clone: Its specificity is not known.

Whole-study results and caveats: More expanded clones were seen, on average, in CD8+ T cells than in CD4+.

This table comes from immunoSEQ multiplex PCR, and its TCRdb copy is limited to in-frame clones, with some not included. This repertoire shows more than 45,000 clones, approximately 88% found once; its top ten account for more than 3%. The receptor's source is an adult with an advanced solid tumor such as melanoma, head and neck, liver or kidney cancer. Sequencing was performed on CD4+ or CD8+ T cells sorted from blood, taken in a trial of the OX40 agonist ivuxolimab.

The CDR3 bases are TGCAGCGTTACGGACAGGTCTAGCTCCTACGAGCAGTACTTC. It codes for CSVTDRSSSYEQYF. The gene calls are TRBV29-1 and TRBJ2-7; 7 bases match TRBD1. This CDR3 comprises 14 residues. Germline V gene sequence: CDR1 SQVTM, CDR2 ANQGSEA. The V and J ends lost 5 bases and 0 bases, in that order; junction bases with no gene match: 7.